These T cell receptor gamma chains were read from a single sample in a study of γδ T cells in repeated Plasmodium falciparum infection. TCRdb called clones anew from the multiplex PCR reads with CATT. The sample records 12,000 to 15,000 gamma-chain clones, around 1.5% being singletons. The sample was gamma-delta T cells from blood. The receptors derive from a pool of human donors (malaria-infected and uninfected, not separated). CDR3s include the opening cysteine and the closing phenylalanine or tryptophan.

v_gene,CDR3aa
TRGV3,CATWAVGDKKLF
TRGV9,CALWEVRDKKLF
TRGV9,CALWEHGELGKKIKVF
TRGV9,CALWVSYKKLF
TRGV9,CALWEDLNYYKKLF
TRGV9,CALWKRYKKLF
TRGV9,CALWETEELGKKIKVF
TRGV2,CATWDGPGPDYKKLF
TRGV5,CATWDRPKLTLCSENYYKKLF
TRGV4,CATWVRRHDYYKKLF